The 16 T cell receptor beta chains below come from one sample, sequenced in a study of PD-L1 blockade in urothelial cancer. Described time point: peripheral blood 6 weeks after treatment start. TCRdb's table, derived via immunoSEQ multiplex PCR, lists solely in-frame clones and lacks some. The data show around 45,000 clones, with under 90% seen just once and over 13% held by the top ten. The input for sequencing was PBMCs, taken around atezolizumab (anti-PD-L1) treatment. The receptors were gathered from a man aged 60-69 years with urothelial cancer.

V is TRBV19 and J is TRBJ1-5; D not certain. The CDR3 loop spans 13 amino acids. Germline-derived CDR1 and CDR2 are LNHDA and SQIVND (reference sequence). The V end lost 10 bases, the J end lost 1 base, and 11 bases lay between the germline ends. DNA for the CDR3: TGTGCCACCGGGAGGTCGAGCAATCAGCCCCAGCATTTT. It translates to CATGRSSNQPQHF.

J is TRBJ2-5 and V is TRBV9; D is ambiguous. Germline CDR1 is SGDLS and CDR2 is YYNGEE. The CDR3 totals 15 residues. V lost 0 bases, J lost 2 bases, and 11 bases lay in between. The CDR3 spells CASSVAGTAQETQYF. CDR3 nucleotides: TGTGCCAGCAGCGTAGCTGGCACAGCTCAAGAGACCCAGTACTTC.

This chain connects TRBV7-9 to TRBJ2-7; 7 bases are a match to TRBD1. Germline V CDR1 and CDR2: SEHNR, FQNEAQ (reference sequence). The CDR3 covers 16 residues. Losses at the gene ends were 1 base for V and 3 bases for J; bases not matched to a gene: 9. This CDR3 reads CASSLVRQGRDYEQYF. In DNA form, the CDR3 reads TGTGCCAGCAGCTTAGTCAGACAGGGAAGGGACTACGAGCAGTACTTC.

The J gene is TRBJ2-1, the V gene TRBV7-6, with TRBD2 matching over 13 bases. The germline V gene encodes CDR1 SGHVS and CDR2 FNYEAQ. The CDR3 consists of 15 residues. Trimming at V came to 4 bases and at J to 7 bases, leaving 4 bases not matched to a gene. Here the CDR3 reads CASSWTSGGGNEQFF. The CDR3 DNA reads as TGTGCCAGCAGCTGGACTAGCGGGGGTGGAAATGAGCAGTTCTTC. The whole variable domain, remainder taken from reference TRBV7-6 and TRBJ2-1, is GAGVSQSPRYKVTKRGQDVALRCDPISGHVSLYWYRQALGQGPEFLTYFNYEAQQDKSGLPNDRFSAERPEGSISTLTIQRTEQRDSAMYRCASSWTSGGGNEQFFGPGTRLTVL.

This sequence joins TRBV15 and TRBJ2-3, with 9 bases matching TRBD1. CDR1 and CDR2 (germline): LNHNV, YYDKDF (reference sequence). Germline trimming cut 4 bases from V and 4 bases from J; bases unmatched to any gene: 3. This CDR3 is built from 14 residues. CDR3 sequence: CATSNGQGPDTQYF. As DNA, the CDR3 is TGTGCCACCAGCAATGGACAGGGGCCAGATACGCAGTATTTT.

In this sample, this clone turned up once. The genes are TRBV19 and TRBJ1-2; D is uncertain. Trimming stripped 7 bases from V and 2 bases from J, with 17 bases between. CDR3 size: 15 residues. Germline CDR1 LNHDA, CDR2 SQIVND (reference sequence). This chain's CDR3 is CASIRMDGGNYGYTF. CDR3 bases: TGTGCCAGTATTCGAATGGACGGCGGGAACTATGGCTACACCTTC.

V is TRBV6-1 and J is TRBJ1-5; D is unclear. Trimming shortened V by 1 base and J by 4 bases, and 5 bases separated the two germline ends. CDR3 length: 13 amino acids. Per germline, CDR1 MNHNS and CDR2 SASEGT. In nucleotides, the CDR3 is TGTGCCAGCAGTGAAGTCAGAAATCAGCCCCAGCATTTT. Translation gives CASSEVRNQPQHF.

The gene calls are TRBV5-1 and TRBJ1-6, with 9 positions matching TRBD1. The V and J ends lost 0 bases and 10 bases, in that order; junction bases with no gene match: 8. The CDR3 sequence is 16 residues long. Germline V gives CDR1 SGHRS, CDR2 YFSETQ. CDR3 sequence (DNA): TGCGCCAGCAGCTTGGATCGGACAGGGGCATACTCACCCCTCCACTTT. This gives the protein CASSLDRTGAYSPLHF.

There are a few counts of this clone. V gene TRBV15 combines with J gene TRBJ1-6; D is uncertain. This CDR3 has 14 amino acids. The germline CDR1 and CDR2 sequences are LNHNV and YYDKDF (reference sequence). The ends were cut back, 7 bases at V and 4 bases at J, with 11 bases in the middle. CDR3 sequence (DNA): TGTGCCACCAAGCGAGACCCTTATAATTCACCCCTCCACTTT. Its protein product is CATKRDPYNSPLHF.

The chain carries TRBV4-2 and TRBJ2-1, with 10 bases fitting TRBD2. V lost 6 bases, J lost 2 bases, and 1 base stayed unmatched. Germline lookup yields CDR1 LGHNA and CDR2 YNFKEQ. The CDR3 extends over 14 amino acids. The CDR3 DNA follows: TGTGCCAGCAGGAGCGGGGGGGCCTACAATGAGCAGTTCTTC. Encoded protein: CASRSGGAYNEQFF.

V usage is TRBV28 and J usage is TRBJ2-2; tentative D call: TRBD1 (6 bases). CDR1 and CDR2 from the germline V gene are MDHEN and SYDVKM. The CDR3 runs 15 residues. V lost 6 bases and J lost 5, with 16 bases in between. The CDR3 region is CASRFPDRSTGELFF. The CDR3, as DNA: TGTGCCAGCAGATTCCCCGACAGGTCAACCGGGGAGCTGTTTTTT.

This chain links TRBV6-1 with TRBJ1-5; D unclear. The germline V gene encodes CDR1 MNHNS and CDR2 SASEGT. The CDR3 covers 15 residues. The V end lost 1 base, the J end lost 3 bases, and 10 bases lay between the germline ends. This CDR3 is CASSEGTYDNQPQHF. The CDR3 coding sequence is TGTGCCAGCAGTGAAGGAACCTACGACAATCAGCCCCAGCATTTT.

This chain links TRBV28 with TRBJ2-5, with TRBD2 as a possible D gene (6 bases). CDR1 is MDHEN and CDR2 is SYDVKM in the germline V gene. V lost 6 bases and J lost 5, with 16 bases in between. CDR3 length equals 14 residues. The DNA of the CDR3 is TGTGCCAGCAGGACAGCCGGGACTTTGGAGACCCAGTACTTC. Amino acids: CASRTAGTLETQYF.

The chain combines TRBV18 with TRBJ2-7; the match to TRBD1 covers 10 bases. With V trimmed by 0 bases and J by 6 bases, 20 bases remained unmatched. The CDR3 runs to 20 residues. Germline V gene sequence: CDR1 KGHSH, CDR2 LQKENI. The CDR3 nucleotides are TGTGCCAGCTCACCACCTGTCCAGGCTACCCGGACAGGGGGGCGTATCGAGCAGTACTTC. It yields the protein CASSPPVQATRTGGRIEQYF.

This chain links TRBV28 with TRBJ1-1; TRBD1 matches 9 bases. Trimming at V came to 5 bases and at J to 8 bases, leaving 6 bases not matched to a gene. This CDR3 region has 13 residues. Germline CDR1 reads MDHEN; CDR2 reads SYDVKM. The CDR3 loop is CASSPTGGDEAFF. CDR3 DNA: TGTGCCAGCAGTCCTACAGGGGGCGACGAAGCTTTCTTT.

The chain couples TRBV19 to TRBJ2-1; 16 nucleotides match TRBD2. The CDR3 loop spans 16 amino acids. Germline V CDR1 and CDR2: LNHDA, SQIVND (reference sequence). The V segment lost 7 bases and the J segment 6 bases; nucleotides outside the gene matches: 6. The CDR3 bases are TGTGCCAGTAACCCGGGACTAGCGGGGGGGCGCAATGAGCAGTTCTTC. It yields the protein CASNPGLAGGRNEQFF.